One and the same sample provided the 10 T cell receptor beta chains below, sequenced in a study of blood T cell repertoires in COVID-19. The method was immunoSEQ multiplex PCR; TCRdb's version includes in-frame clones alone and lacks a portion of them. The table has fewer than 130,000 clones, 69% seen once. The sample taken for sequencing was peripheral blood. The receptors stem from a man of 80 years or more with acute or convalescent COVID-19.

The chain joins TRBV24-1 to TRBJ2-5, with TRBD1 matching 7 bases. This CDR3 contains 15 residues. Per the germline V gene, CDR1 is KGHDR and CDR2 is SFDVKD. With V trimmed by 10 bases and J by 5 bases, 15 bases remained unmatched. This CDR3 reads CATPLTGTASETQYF. The CDR3 DNA sequence: TGTGCCACTCCTTTGACAGGGACCGCCAGTGAGACCCAGTACTTC.

This clone was counted only a few times. The V and J genes are TRBV19 and TRBJ2-1; 11 bases agree with TRBD1. Germline CDR1 reads LNHDA; CDR2 reads SQIVND (reference sequence). The CDR3 covers 15 residues. After removal of 6 bases from V and 2 bases from J, the junction contained 3 bases not matched to a gene. CDR3 loop: CASRKGQGAYNEQFF. As DNA, the CDR3 is TGTGCCAGTAGAAAGGGACAGGGGGCCTACAATGAGCAGTTCTTC. Drawing the rest from reference TRBV19 and TRBJ2-1, the complete variable domain is DGGITQSPKYLFRKEGQNVTLSCEQNLNHDAMYWYRQDPGQGLRLIYYSQIVNDFQKGDIAEGYSVSREKKESFPLTVTSAQKNPTAFYLCASRKGQGAYNEQFFGPGTRLTVL.

This chain uses TRBV2 with TRBJ1-3, with D unresolved. CDR3 length: 13 residues. Germline-derived CDR1 and CDR2 are SNHLY and FYNNEI. V was cut by 8 bases and J by 0 bases, with 8 bases left in between. The CDR3 here is CASGLRSGNTIYF. The CDR3 DNA is TGTGCCAGCGGTTTGCGCTCTGGAAACACCATATATTTT.

This clone was detected only a few times. The chain employs TRBV28 and TRBJ1-3; 7 positions match TRBD1. CDR3 size: 14 residues. Germline CDR1 is MDHEN and CDR2 is SYDVKM. V lost 4 bases and J lost 4; bases outside the gene matches: 4. CDR3 sequence (DNA): TGTGCCAGCAGTTCACAGGGGAGCGGAAACACCATATATTTT. This gives the protein CASSSQGSGNTIYF.

The chain joins TRBV2 to TRBJ1-2; 8 positions match TRBD1. After removal of 4 bases from V and 2 bases from J, the junction contained 6 bases not matched to a gene. CDR1 and CDR2 (germline): SNHLY, FYNNEI. CDR3 length: 15 residues. CDR3 nucleotides: TGTGCCAGCAGTGTGGACAGGGTGGTAAACTATGGCTACACCTTC. Its translation is CASSVDRVVNYGYTF.

The V gene is TRBV11-3, the J gene TRBJ2-1; 7 bases map to TRBD2. Germline trimming cut 5 bases from V and 7 bases from J; bases unmatched to any gene: 11. Germline V gene sequence: CDR1 SGHNT, CDR2 YENEEA. The CDR3 sequence is 15 residues long. CDR3 nucleotide sequence: TGTGCCAGCAGCCCAAGCGGGACGATATCGAATGAGCAGTTCTTC. This translates into CASSPSGTISNEQFF.

The chain carries TRBV6-5 and TRBJ1-1, with no clear D. V was shortened by 6 bases and J by 5 bases, with 19 bases between the two germline ends. This CDR3 is built from 15 residues. The germline V gene has CDR1 MNHEY and CDR2 SVGAGI. CDR3 in DNA: TGTGCCAGCAGCACCCTGGCGGGCTCGGGGACTGAAGCTTTCTTT. Protein product: CASSTLAGSGTEAFF.

In DNA, the CDR3 is TGTGCCAGCAGCCCGGGGACAGATACGCAGTATTTT. Its protein product is CASSPGTDTQYF. The chain links TRBV3-1 (or the pseudogene TRBV3-2) to TRBJ2-3, with a weak D call TRBD2 (5 bases). The CDR3 length is 12 residues. The germline V gene encodes CDR1 LGHDT and CDR2 YNNKEL (reference sequence). Trimming pared 4 bases from V and 3 bases from J, leaving 5 bases between.

This chain uses TRBV5-6 with TRBJ2-5; D is unresolved. The germline V gene encodes CDR1 SGHDT and CDR2 YYEEEE. The CDR3 loop spans 12 amino acids. The V end was cut by 3 bases, the J end by 4 bases, with 7 bases between. The CDR3 nucleotides read TGTGCCAGCAGCTACTCTGGAGAGACCCAGTACTTC. This translates into CASSYSGETQYF.

The chain uses TRBV5-4 and TRBJ2-5; 7 nucleotides align to TRBD1. V was clipped by 4 bases and J by 2 bases; unmatched bases: 8. The CDR3 extends over 15 amino acids. CDR1 and CDR2 from the germline V gene are SGHNT and YYREEE (reference sequence). The CDR3 loop reads CASSAMPGQQETQYF. CDR3 nucleotide sequence: TGTGCCAGCAGCGCGATGCCGGGACAGCAAGAGACCCAGTACTTC.